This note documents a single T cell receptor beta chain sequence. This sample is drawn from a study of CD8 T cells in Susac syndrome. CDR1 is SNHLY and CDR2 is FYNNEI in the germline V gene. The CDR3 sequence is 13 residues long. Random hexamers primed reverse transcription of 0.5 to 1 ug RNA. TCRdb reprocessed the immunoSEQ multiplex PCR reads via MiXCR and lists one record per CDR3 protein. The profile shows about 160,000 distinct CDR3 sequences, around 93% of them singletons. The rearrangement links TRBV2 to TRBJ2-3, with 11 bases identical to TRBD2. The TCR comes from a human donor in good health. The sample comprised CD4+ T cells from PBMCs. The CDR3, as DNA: TGTGTCGCACTAGCGGGGGCCACAGATACGCAGTATTTT. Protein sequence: CVALAGATDTQYF.